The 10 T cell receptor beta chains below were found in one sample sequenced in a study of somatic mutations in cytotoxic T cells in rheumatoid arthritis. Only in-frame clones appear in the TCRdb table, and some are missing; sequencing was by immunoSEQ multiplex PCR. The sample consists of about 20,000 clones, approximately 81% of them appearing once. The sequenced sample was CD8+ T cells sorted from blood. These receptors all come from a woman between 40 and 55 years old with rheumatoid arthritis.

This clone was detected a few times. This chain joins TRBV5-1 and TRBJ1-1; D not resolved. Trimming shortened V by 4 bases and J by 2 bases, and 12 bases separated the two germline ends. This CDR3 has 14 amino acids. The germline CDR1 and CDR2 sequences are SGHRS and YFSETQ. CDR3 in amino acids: CASSSGDGNTEAFF. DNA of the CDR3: TGCGCCAGCAGCAGCGGGGATGGAAACACTGAAGCTTTCTTT.

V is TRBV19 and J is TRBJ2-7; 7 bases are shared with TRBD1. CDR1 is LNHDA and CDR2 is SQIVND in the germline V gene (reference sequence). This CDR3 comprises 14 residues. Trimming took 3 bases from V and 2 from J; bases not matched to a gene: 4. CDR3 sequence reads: CASSIPGQPYEQYF. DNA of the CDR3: TGTGCCAGTAGTATCCCGGGACAGCCCTACGAGCAGTACTTC.

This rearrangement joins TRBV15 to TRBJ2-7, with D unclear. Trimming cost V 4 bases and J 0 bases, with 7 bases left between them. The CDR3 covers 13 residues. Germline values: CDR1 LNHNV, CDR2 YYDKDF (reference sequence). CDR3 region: CATSTTSSYEQYF. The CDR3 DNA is TGTGCCACCAGCACCACCAGCTCCTACGAGCAGTACTTC.

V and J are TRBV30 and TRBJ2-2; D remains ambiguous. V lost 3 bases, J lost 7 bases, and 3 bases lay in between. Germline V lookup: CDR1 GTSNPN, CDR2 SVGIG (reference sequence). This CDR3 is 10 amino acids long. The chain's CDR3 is CAWSIGELFF. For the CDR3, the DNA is TGTGCCTGGAGCATCGGGGAGCTGTTTTTT.

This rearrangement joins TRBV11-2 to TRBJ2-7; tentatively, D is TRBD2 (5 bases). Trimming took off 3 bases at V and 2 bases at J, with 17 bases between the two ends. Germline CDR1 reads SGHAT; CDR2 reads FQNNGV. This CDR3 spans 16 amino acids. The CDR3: CASSFWQKLVTYEQYF. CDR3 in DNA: TGTGCCAGCAGCTTCTGGCAAAAACTAGTCACCTACGAGCAGTACTTC. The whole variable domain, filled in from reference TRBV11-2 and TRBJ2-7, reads EAGVAQSPRYKIIEKRQSVAFWCNPISGHATLYWYQQILGQGPKLLIQFQNNGVVDDSQLPKDRFSAERLKGVDSTLKIQPAKLEDSAVYLCASSFWQKLVTYEQYFGPGTRLTVT.

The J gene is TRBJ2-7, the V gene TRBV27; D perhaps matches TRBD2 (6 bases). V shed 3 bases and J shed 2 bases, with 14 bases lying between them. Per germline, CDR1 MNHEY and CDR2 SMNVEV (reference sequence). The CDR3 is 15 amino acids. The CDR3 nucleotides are TGTGCCAGCAGTTTTAGCGGCATACTGACCTACGAGCAGTACTTC. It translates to CASSFSGILTYEQYF.

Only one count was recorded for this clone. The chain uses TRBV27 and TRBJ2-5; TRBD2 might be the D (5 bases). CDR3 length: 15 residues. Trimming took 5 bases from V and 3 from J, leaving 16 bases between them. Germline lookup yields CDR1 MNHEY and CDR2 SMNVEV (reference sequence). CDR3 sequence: CASSRRGREKETQYF. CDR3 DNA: TGTGCCAGCAGTCGCCGGGGAAGAGAAAAAGAGACCCAGTACTTC.

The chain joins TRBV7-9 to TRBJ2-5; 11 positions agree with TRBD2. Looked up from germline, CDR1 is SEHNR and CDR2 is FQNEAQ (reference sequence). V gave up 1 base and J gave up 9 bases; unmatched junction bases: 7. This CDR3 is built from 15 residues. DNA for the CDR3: TGTGCCAGCAGCTTAGTTCTACTAGCGGGAGTGGCCCAGTACTTC. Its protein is CASSLVLLAGVAQYF.

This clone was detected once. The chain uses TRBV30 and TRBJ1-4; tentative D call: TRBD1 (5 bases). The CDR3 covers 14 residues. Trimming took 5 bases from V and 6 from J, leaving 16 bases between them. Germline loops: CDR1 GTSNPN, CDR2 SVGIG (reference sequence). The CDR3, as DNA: TGTGCCTGGCAAGACGGCGGGGGGGATGAAAAACTGTTTTTT. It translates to CAWQDGGGDEKLFF. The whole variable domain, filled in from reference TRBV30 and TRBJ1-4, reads SQTIHQWPATLVQPVGSPLSLECTVEGTSNPNLYWYRQAAGRGLQLLFYSVGIGQISSEVPQNLSASRPQDRQFILSSKKLLLSDSGFYLCAWQDGGGDEKLFFGSGTQLSVL.

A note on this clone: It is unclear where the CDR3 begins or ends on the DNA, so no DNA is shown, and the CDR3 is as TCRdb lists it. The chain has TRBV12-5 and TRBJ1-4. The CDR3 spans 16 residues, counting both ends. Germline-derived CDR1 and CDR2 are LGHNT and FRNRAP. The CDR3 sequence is CASGFLETATNEKLFF.